The T cell receptor beta chain under discussion was sequenced for a study of shared T cell receptors in the human thymus. The assay was immunoSEQ multiplex PCR, and TCRdb's table has in-frame clones only and misses some. The sample holds more than 550,000 clones, 70% to 90% seen once. Germline V gene data show CDR1 as LGHNA and CDR2 as YNFKEQ. The V segment lost 0 bases and the J segment 8 bases; nucleotides outside the gene matches: 15. This CDR3 region has 18 residues. This sample was shared with a second study, whose subject was human thymus T cells. As that study records: Gene usage (both V and J) appeared biased in thymic and blood repertoires.

The sequenced material came from thymocytes. The receptor was derived from a girl less than two years old with a congenital heart defect. The V call is TRBV4-2, the J call TRBJ1-4; 7 bases agree with TRBD1. The CDR3 protein is CASSQDRSRGRGKEKLFF. The DNA of the CDR3 is TGTGCCAGCAGCCAAGATAGGTCTCGGGGCAGGGGGAAAGAAAAACTGTTTTTT.